The present entry profiles one T cell receptor beta chain with its context. Its target is unknown. The record originates from a study of T cells after yellow fever vaccination. Overall study findings and caveats: In post-booster samples, most primary-vaccination clones reappeared (roughly 96% CD4, over 70% CD8).

TCRdb called the 5' RACE reads again in MiXCR, with one record for every CDR3 protein. This table holds about 400,000 distinct CDR3 sequences, 6.2% found once. Between the trimmed V and J ends, which lost 3 bases and 5 bases, there was a span of 8 bases. Germline V gene lookup returns CDR1 LGHNT and CDR2 FRNRAP. The CDR3 spans 14 residues. The gene calls are TRBV12-5 and TRBJ1-6; no firm D call. The sequences come from PBMCs, collected 5 days after the yellow fever booster vaccination. This sequence was found in a young man who received the YFV17D yellow fever vaccine. The CDR3 spells CASGLWQDNSPLHF. CDR3 in DNA: TGTGCTAGTGGTTTATGGCAGGATAATTCACCCCTCCACTTT.